This T cell receptor (beta chain) was sequenced for a study of OX40 agonist ivuxolimab in advanced cancers. Overall study results and limits: At doses 0.1 to 3.0 mg/kg, CD4+ and CD8+ clones expanded.

TCRdb's copy holds only in-frame clones and misses some; the assay was immunoSEQ multiplex PCR. The sample lists 60,000 or so clones; almost 95% were seen once. To note about this clone: Its target is unknown.

The source was CD4+ or CD8+ T cells sorted from blood, collected in a trial of the OX40 agonist ivuxolimab. The TCR comes from an adult with an advanced solid tumor such as melanoma, head and neck, liver or kidney cancer.

In nucleotides, the CDR3 is TGTGCCAGCAGTTCATGGACAGGGGAGTCAGAGGAGCAGTACTTC. It yields the protein CASSSWTGESEEQYF. This chain joins TRBV27 and TRBJ2-7, with TRBD1 identical over 9 bases. Trimming at V came to 4 bases and at J to 7 bases, leaving 11 bases not matched to a gene. CDR3 size: 15 residues. Germline CDR1 and CDR2: MNHEY and SMNVEV (reference sequence).